A selection of T cell receptor beta chains follows, all from one sample in a study of neurological immune-mediated disorders. TCRdb independently ran MiXCR on the 5' RACE reads; one entry per CDR3 protein. The sample lists some 46,000 distinct CDR3 sequences; around 10% were seen once. The specimen was PBMCs. The receptors originated from a man aged 65-85 years with HTLV-1-associated myelopathy (HAM/TSP). Both conserved end residues are part of each CDR3. A D gene is named only where the DNA matches it firmly. Clone size, where shown, is once, few, many, or a class for clones that have expanded.

CDR3aa | CDR3nt | j_gene | len | d_gene | abundance | v_gene
CASSHRGTSGSSIREQFF | TGTGCCAGCAGTCACCGGGGGACTAGCGGGAGTTCCATTAGGGAGCAGTTCTTC | TRBJ2-1 | 18 | TRBD2 | many | TRBV28
CASSVTGRSEAFF | TGCGCCAGCTCTGTGACAGGGAGGTCTGAAGCTTTCTTT | TRBJ1-1 | 13 | TRBD1 | - | TRBV4-1
CSAYPGQGLGGHEQYF | TGCAGTGCGTATCCGGGACAGGGACTTGGGGGCCACGAGCAGTACTTC | TRBJ2-7 | 16 | TRBD1 | many | TRBV20-1
CSARDSGRANF | TGCAGTGCTAGAGATAGTGGGAGGGCCAACTTC | TRBJ2-5 | 11 | TRBD2 | many | TRBV20-1
CASSLPRTGYNEQFF | TGTGCCAGCAGCCTTCCGCGGACAGGATACAATGAGCAGTTCTTC | TRBJ2-1 | 15 | TRBD1 | many | TRBV7-9
CASSRRTSSSYEQYF | TGTGCCAGCTCACGAAGGACATCTAGCTCCTACGAGCAGTACTTC | TRBJ2-7 | 15 | - | - | TRBV18
CSAGRGGSRGEQFF | TGCAGTGCTGGGCGGGGCGGGAGCAGAGGTGAGCAGTTCTTC | TRBJ2-1 | 14 | TRBD2 | many | TRBV20-1
CASSPLRARGDTEAFF | TGTGCCAGCTCACCACTCAGGGCCCGAGGGGACACTGAAGCTTTCTTT | TRBJ1-1 | 16 | - | many | TRBV18
CASTHQTSASTDTQYF | TGTGCCAGCACCCATCAGACTAGCGCTAGCACAGATACGCAGTATTTT | TRBJ2-3 | 16 | TRBD2 | many | TRBV28
CAISETDTQYF | TGTGCCATCAGTGAAACAGATACGCAGTATTTT | TRBJ2-3 | 11 | - | many | TRBV10-3
CSARLAGSSDTQYF | TGCAGTGCTAGACTAGCGGGAAGCTCAGATACGCAGTATTTT | TRBJ2-3 | 14 | TRBD2 | many | TRBV20-1
CASRRNTNSGANVLTF | TGTGCCAGCAGAAGAAACACGAACTCTGGGGCCAACGTCCTGACTTTC | TRBJ2-6 | 16 | - | - | TRBV6-2/TRBV6-3
CASSHADGWVNEQFF | TGTGCCAGTAGTCACGCGGACGGGTGGGTGAATGAGCAGTTCTTC | TRBJ2-1 | 15 | - | many | TRBV19
CASTSGSGISDTQYF | TGCGCCAGCACCTCGGGTAGCGGGATCTCGGATACGCAGTATTTT | TRBJ2-3 | 15 | TRBD2 | many | TRBV5-1
CASSFKGIVTQYF | TGTGCCAGCAGTTTCAAGGGCATTGTTACGCAGTATTTT | TRBJ2-3 | 13 | - | many | TRBV28
CASSKKGPQHF | TGTGCCAGCAGTAAGAAGGGGCCCCAGCATTTT | TRBJ1-5 | 11 | - | many | TRBV12-3/TRBV12-4
CSARASGRWDEQFF | TGCAGTGCTAGGGCTAGCGGGAGGTGGGATGAGCAGTTCTTC | TRBJ2-1 | 14 | TRBD2 | many | TRBV20-1
CASGNSGSSYNEQFF | TGTGCCAGCGGCAATAGCGGGAGCTCCTACAATGAGCAGTTCTTC | TRBJ2-1 | 15 | TRBD2 | - | TRBV11-2
CASTGNTDTQYF | TGTGCCAGCACAGGAAACACAGATACGCAGTATTTT | TRBJ2-3 | 12 | - | few | TRBV6-2/TRBV6-3
CATSETSGSRETQYF | TGTGCCACCAGTGAGACTAGCGGCTCGCGAGAGACCCAGTACTTC | TRBJ2-5 | 15 | TRBD2 | many | TRBV24-1
CASSLVGRPEQFF | TGTGCCAGCAGCTTGGTCGGGAGGCCCGAGCAGTTCTTC | TRBJ2-1 | 13 | TRBD2 | many | TRBV5-5
CASSQAREQYF | TGTGCCAGCAGCCAAGCGCGAGAGCAGTACTTC | TRBJ2-7 | 11 | - | many | TRBV14
CASSETLNYGYTF | TGTGCCAGCAGTGAGACCCTTAACTATGGCTACACCTTC | TRBJ1-2 | 13 | - | many | TRBV12-3/TRBV12-4
CASSADRGTYNEQFF | TGTGCCAGCTCAGCCGACAGGGGGACCTACAATGAGCAGTTCTTC | TRBJ2-1 | 15 | TRBD1 | many | TRBV18
CSAWGQGQETQYF | TGCAGTGCTTGGGGACAGGGGCAAGAGACCCAGTACTTC | TRBJ2-5 | 13 | TRBD1 | many | TRBV20-1
CASTTTGFGYTF | TGTGCCAGCACCACGACAGGGTTCGGCTACACCTTC | TRBJ1-2 | 12 | TRBD1 | many | TRBV12-3/TRBV12-4
CASSLDWNEKLFF | TGTGCCAGCAGCCTAGACTGGAATGAAAAACTGTTTTTT | TRBJ1-4 | 13 | - | medium-sized | TRBV6-6
CSAAPQGGDQPQHF | TGCAGTGCTGCGCCGCAGGGCGGAGATCAGCCCCAGCATTTT | TRBJ1-5 | 14 | - | many | TRBV20-1
CASSLTGTSPLHF | TGTGCCAGCAGCTTAACAGGAACATCACCCCTCCACTTT | TRBJ1-6 | 13 | - | many | TRBV7-9
CASSSRDRGLYEQYF | TGTGCCAGCAGCTCCCGGGACAGGGGTCTTTACGAGCAGTACTTC | TRBJ2-7 | 15 | TRBD1 | many | TRBV5-5
CASSLEAGRDTQYF | TGCGCCAGCAGCTTGGAAGCGGGACGAGATACGCAGTATTTT | TRBJ2-3 | 14 | TRBD2 | many | TRBV5-1
CASSLAPVAGYEQYF | TGTGCCAGCAGCTTAGCTCCTGTGGCAGGCTACGAGCAGTACTTC | TRBJ2-7 | 15 | - | many | TRBV7-2
CSAALLLAGEGSYEQYF | TGCAGTGCTGCCCTACTTTTAGCGGGAGAAGGCTCGTACGAGCAGTACTTC | TRBJ2-7 | 17 | TRBD2 | many | TRBV20-1
CSANGRDADTQYF | TGCAGTGCTAATGGGAGAGACGCGGATACGCAGTATTTT | TRBJ2-3 | 13 | - | many | TRBV20-1
CASSQEAGRTVEQFF | TGCGCCAGCAGCCAAGAAGCGGGGCGCACAGTCGAGCAGTTCTTC | TRBJ2-1 | 15 | TRBD2 | many | TRBV4-3
CASRRDSYSNQPHF | TGTGCCAGCAGGAGGGACAGTTATAGCAATCAGCCGCATTTT | TRBJ1-5 | 14 | TRBD1 | - | TRBV28
CAGETDNSPLHF | TGTGCCGGAGAGACGGATAATTCACCCCTCCACTTT | TRBJ1-6 | 12 | - | - | TRBV7-2
CASSYQRGNEQYF | TGTGCCAGCAGCTACCAGAGAGGCAATGAGCAGTACTTC | TRBJ2-7 | 13 | - | - | TRBV7-8
CASSLGGSLQPQHF | TGTGCCAGCAGCTTAGGAGGGAGCTTGCAGCCCCAGCATTTT | TRBJ1-5 | 14 | - | many | TRBV7-8
CASTREYSPLHF | TGTGCCAGCACTCGGGAGTATTCACCCCTCCACTTT | TRBJ1-6 | 12 | - | many | TRBV7-9
CASRTGTEYAEQYF | TGTGCCAGCAGAACCGGGACAGAGTACGCGGAGCAGTACTTC | TRBJ2-7 | 14 | TRBD1 | few | TRBV6-6
CSVKTGGDGYTF | TGCAGCGTTAAGACAGGGGGCGACGGCTACACCTTC | TRBJ1-2 | 12 | TRBD1 | many | TRBV29-1
CASSPLVDYTEAFF | TGTGCCAGCAGCCCTCTGGTGGATTACACTGAAGCTTTCTTT | TRBJ1-1 | 14 | - | many | TRBV3-1
CASSFGGTQYF | TGTGCCAGCAGCTTTGGAGGGACCCAGTACTTC | TRBJ2-5 | 11 | - | - | TRBV7-6
CASSFNRLDTQYF | TGTGCCAGCAGTTTCAACAGGTTGGATACGCAGTATTTT | TRBJ2-3 | 13 | - | - | TRBV28
CASSPTRVEDTGELFF | TGTGCCAGCAGCCCAACTCGGGTTGAGGACACCGGGGAGCTGTTTTTT | TRBJ2-2 | 16 | - | - | TRBV7-2
CASSARPQGSFAGYTF | TGTGCCAGCAGCGCACGTCCTCAGGGGTCGTTTGCTGGCTACACCTTC | TRBJ1-2 | 16 | - | many | TRBV7-2
CASSLTGTHTGELFF | TGTGCCAGCAGCCTCACCGGGACTCACACCGGGGAGCTGTTTTTT | TRBJ2-2 | 15 | - | many | TRBV4-2